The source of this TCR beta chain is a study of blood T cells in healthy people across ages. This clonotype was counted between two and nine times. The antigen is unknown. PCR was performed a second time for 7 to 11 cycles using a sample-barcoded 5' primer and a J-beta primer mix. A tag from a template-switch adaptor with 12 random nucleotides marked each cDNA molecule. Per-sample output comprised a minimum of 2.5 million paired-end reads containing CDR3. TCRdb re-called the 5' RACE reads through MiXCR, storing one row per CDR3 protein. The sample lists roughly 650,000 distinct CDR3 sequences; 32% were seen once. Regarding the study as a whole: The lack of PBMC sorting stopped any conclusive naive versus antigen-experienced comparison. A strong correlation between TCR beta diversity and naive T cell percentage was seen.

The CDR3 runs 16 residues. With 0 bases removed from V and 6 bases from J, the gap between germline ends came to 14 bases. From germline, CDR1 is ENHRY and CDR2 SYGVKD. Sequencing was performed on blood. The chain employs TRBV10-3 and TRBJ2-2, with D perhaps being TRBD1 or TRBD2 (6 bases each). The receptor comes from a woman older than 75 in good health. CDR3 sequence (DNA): TGTGCCATCAGTGAGTCGACGGGGGCGGTTGCCGGGGAGCTGTTTTTT. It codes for CAISESTGAVAGELFF.